The text below deals with one T cell receptor (beta chain). This specimen belongs to a study of T cells after yellow fever vaccination. One entry per CDR3 protein, called by TCRdb with MiXCR from the 5' RACE reads. The sample has some 320,000 distinct CDR3 sequences, 4.1% seen once; the top ten hold roughly 25%. The sample in question was PBMCs, obtained 5 days after the yellow fever booster vaccination. The receptor was derived from a man aged 18 to 29 who received the YFV17D yellow fever vaccine.

The CDR3 is CASSPRQEGMNTEAFF. Here the CDR3 DNA reads TGTGCCAGCAGCCCCCGGCAGGAGGGTATGAACACTGAAGCTTTCTTT. This rearrangement joins TRBV21-1 to TRBJ1-1. TRBV21-1 is listed as a pseudogene. There are 16 residues in the CDR3.